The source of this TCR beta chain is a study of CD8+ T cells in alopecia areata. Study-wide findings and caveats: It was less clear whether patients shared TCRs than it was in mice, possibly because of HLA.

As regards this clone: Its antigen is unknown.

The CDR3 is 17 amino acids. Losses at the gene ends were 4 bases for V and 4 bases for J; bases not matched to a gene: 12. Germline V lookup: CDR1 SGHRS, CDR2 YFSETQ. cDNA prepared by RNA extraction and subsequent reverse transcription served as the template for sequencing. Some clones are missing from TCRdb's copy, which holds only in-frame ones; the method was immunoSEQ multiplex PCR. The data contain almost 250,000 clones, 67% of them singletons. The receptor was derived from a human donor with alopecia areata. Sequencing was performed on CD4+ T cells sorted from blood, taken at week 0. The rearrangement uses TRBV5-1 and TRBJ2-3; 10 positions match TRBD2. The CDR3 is CASSHVQRGGVPDTQYF. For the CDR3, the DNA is TGCGCCAGCAGCCACGTGCAGCGGGGGGGCGTACCAGATACGCAGTATTTT.